This TCR beta chain was recovered during a study of cytomegalovirus exposure and HLA in healthy donors. The CDR3 has 15 residues. Germline CDR1 is LNHDA and CDR2 is SQIVND (reference sequence). PCR involved 60 Vbeta and 13 Jbeta primers. Generated by immunoSEQ multiplex PCR, the TCRdb table keeps only in-frame clones and is missing some. The sample includes about 170,000 clones, roughly 80% seen only once; the top ten take less than 2.5%. The chain employs TRBV19 and TRBJ2-5, with D possibly being TRBD1 (5 bases). The J call is doubtful: the DNA matches TRBJ2-7 better. The sequence was collected from a male donor in good health and CMV-seronegative. Material for sequencing was PBMCs. The CDR3 is CASRPPEGRANEQYF. The CDR3 nucleotides read TGTGCCAGTAGACCCCCCGAAGGCAGGGCGAACGAGCAGTACTTC.